Below, 2 T cell receptor beta chains from the same sample are listed, as sequenced in a study of vaccination effects on CD4 cells after COVID-19. Clones were sequenced by immunoSEQ multiplex PCR, and TCRdb holds only the in-frame ones, with some missing. Of about 20,000 clones in the sample, about 70% were seen once. Their cognate antigens are unknown. Within the ViraFEST assay, antigen-specific CD4+ T cells underwent expansion with viral peptide pools prior to sequencing. Subsequent to a culture period of less than twelve days, CD4+ T cells were isolated. Confirmation by PCR established that the person had SARS-CoV-2 infection between March and December 2020. The input for sequencing was CD4+ T cells from PBMCs cultured with SARS-CoV-2 spike peptides, taken before COVID-19 vaccination. Source of these receptors: a human donor who had a prior SARS-CoV-2 infection.

This chain connects TRBV30 to TRBJ1-2; the D gene is possibly TRBD1 (5 bases). CDR1 is GTSNPN, CDR2 SVGIG, per germline (reference sequence). The CDR3 runs to 13 residues. The V end lost 2 bases, the J end lost 6 bases, and 13 bases lay between the germline ends. The CDR3 bases are TGTGCCTGGAGTTCGGGGGTAGCTGATGGCTACACCTTC. It encodes CAWSSGVADGYTF.

The chain couples TRBV24-1 to TRBJ2-1; TRBD1 matches 8 bases. Germline V lookup: CDR1 KGHDR, CDR2 SFDVKD. V was pared by 1 base and J by 15 bases, with 4 bases of the junction left unmatched. The CDR3 consists of 12 residues. DNA of the CDR3: TGTGCCACCAGTGATTTCAGGGGGCGACGGTTCTTC. Amino acids: CATSDFRGRRFF.